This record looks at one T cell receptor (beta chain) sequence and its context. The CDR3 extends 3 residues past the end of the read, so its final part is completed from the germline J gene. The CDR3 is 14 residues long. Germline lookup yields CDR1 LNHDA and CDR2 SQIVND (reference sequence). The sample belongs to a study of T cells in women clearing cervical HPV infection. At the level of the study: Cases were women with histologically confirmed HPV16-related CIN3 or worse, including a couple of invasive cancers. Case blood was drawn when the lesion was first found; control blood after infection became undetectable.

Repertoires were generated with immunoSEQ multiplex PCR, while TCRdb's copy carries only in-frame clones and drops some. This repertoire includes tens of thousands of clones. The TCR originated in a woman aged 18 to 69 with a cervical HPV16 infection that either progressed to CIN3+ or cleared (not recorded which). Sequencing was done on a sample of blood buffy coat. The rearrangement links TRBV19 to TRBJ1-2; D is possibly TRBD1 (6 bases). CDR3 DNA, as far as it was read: TGTGCCAGTAGTATCGGACAGCTCACAGATACC. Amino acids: CASSIGQLTDT. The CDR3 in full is CASSIGQLTDTYTF.